This T cell receptor (beta chain) was identified during a study of regulatory T cells in long-lasting Graves disease (TCRdb year 2021). About the full investigation: Persistent Graves' disease was defined as persistently positive TSH receptor autoantibodies together with antithyroid drug treatment for over 5 years. Peripheral blood TCR sequencing and RNA sequencing compared persistent Graves' disease patients with newly diagnosed Graves' disease patients. The study was registered as a clinical trial and conducted in China. A total of 35 or so samples were covered by TCR sequencing, comprising some 13 persistent and 20 newly diagnosed Graves' disease patients. On average, persistent Graves' disease patients in the clinical cohort had been on antithyroid drugs for around ten years. What the research found in general, with its limitations: Only the TCR beta chain was sequenced and analyzed. As a limitation, the authors acknowledged that the small sample size may reduce accuracy. More public clonotypes were shared among persistent patients (about 2,800) than among newly diagnosed patients (966). Peripheral blood alone was examined, since thyroid tissue, which constituted the primary lesion, could not be accessed. Persistent Graves' disease patients showed lower TCR Shannon entropy and fewer highly expanded clones than newly diagnosed patients, suggesting clonal expansion. Preferential use of TRBV28, TRBJ1-2 and TRBJ2-5 was observed in persistent disease, whereas TRBV20-1 and TRBJ2-1 were favored in newly diagnosed disease.

The CDR3, cysteine through phenylalanine, is 12 amino acids long. Solely the CDR3 DNA is kept, with 36 bases framed from the first base. Cut back by 5 bases and 3 bases, the V and J ends lie 11 bases apart. CDR1 and CDR2, per the germline V gene (reference sequence), are DFQATT and SNEGSKA. This clonotype was recorded many times. Its antigen has not been determined. Within one base of it there is no much larger clone, and no base qualities were kept. Interpreted using the paper, the time point label stands for: persistent/refractory GD, antithyroid drugs over 5 years with positive TRAb. RNA was extracted from PBMCs in TRIzol for both TCR sequencing and RNA sequencing. The diagnosis of Graves' disease was made according to American Thyroid Association guidelines. Patients for the study were recruited at an endocrinology department in Xi'an, China. Each patient gave about 9.1 milliliters of peripheral blood, collected in an EDTA anticoagulant tube. PBMCs were isolated by Ficoll Paque Plus density gradient separation without further T cell sorting. RNA quality was checked with an Agilent 2100 Bioanalyzer and agarose gel, and concentration with a NanoDrop 2000.

The library was built by means of multiplex PCR. For sequencing, an Illumina HiSeq 4000 was employed. TCR beta libraries were built with iRepertoire HTBI primers and Arm-PCR amplification of CDR3 regions. Before sequencing, the PCR products went through gel purification. From the authors' description of their analysis: A total of roughly 67 TRBV and some 15 TRBJ segments were identified across samples and were used for gene usage analysis of CDR3 amino acid clonotypes. Filtered high-quality paired reads were merged into contigs using COPE and FqMerger. BLAST was used to align contigs to IMGT TRBV, TRBD and TRBJ reference genes, with CDR3 defined following IMGT. Highly expanded clones were defined as clonotypes with a frequency above 0.1%. Repertoire diversity was measured by Shannon entropy, and V-J evenness by the Gini coefficient. A clonotype was considered public if more than one individual shared it. The public reads were reprocessed in TCRdb via fastp at Q25 and MiXCR, keeping in-frame beta chains. Under each unique CDR3 protein, matching rows form one entry showing the most common genes and DNA. What appears here as the V and J calls and clone size reflects TCRdb's work, not the paper's. This sample is represented by roughly 360,000 distinct CDR3 sequences; 20% to 25% of them were singletons. Roughly a quarter of the sample belongs to the ten largest clones.

This TCR was recovered from a woman aged 40 to 49 with Graves disease. Donor details come from another sample of the same person, matched by shared clones. The chain is made from TRBV20-1 and TRBJ2-7; a tentative D call is TRBD2 (5 bases match). Sequences were derived from peripheral blood mononuclear cells (PBMCs), sampled when the disease was refractory, from a patient treated with antithyroid drugs. This receptor carries the CDR3 CSASGLDYEQYF. The base sequence is TGCAGTGCTTCTGGACTCGACTACGAGCAGTACTTC.